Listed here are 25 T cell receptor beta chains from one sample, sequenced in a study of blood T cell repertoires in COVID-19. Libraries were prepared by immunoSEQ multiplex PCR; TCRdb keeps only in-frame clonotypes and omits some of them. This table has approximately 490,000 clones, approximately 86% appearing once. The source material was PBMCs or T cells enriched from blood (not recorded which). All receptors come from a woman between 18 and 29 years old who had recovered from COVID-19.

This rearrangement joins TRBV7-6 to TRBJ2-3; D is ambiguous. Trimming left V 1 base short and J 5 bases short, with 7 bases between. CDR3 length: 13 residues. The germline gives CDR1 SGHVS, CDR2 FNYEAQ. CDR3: CASSLDTLDTQYF. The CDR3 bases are TGTGCCAGCAGCTTAGATACTTTAGATACGCAGTATTTT.

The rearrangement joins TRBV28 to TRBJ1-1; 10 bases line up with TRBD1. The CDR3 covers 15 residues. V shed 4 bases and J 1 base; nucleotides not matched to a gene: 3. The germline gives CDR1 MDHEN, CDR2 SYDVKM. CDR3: CASSSTGGRNTEAFF. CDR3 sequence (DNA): TGTGCCAGCAGTTCGACAGGGGGCAGGAACACTGAAGCTTTCTTT.

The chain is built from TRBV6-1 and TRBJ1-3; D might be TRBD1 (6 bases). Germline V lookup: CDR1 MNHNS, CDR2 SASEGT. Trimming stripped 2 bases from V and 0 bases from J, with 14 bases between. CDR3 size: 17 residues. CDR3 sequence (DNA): TGTGCCAGCAGTGAAACCAGGGGAAAACCCTCTGGAAACACCATATATTTT. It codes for CASSETRGKPSGNTIYF.

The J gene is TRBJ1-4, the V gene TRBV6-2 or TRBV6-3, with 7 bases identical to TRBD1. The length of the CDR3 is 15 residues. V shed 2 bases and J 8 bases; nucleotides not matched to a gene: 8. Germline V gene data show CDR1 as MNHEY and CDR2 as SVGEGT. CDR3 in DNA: TGTGCCAGCAGTTACGAGGAGGGGGCGAGGGAAAAACTGTTTTTT. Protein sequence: CASSYEEGAREKLFF.

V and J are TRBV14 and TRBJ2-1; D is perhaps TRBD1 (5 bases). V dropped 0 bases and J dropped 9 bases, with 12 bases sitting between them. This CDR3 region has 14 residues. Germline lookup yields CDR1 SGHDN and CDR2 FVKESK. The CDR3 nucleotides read TGTGCCAGCAGCCAAGAGAGTGGGCAGGGTGAGCAGTTCTTC. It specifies CASSQESGQGEQFF.

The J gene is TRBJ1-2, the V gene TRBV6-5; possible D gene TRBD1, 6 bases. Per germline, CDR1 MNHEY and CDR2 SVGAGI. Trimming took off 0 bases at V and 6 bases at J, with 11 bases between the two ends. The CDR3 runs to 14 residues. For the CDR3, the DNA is TGTGCCAGCAGTTACTCAACAGGGAAGAATGGCTACACCTTC. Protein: CASSYSTGKNGYTF.

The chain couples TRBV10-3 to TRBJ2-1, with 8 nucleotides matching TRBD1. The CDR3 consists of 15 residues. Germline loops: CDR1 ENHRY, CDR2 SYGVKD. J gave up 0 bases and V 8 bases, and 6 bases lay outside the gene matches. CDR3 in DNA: TGTGCCATCGGGGACAGGAAAAGCTCCTACAATGAGCAGTTCTTC. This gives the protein CAIGDRKSSYNEQFF.

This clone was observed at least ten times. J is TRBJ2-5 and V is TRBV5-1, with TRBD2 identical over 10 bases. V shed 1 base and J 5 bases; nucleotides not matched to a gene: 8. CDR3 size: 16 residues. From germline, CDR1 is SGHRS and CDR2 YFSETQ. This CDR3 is CASSLSERGGHETQYF. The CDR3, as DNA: TGCGCCAGCAGCTTGTCCGAGCGGGGGGGCCATGAGACCCAGTACTTC.

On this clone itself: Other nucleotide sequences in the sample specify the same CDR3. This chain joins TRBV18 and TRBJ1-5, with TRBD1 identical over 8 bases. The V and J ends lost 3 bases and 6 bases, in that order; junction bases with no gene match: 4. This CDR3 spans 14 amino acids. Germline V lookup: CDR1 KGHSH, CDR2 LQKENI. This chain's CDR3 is CASSPQGASQPQHF. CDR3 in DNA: TGTGCCAGCTCACCCCAGGGGGCTAGTCAGCCCCAGCATTTT.

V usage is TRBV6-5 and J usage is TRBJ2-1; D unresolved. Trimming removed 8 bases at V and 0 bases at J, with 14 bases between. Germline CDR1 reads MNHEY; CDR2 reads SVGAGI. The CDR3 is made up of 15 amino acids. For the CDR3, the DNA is TGTGCCAGCCTTTTAACTCCTTTCTCCTACAATGAGCAGTTCTTC. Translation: CASLLTPFSYNEQFF.

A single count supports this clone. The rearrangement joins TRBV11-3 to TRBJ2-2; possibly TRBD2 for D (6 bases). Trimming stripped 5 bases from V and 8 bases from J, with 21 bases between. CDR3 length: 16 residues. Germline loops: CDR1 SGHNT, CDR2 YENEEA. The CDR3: CASSPAAGTLSGELFF. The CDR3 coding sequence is TGTGCCAGCAGCCCGGCGGCGGGGACGTTGTCGGGGGAGCTGTTTTTT.

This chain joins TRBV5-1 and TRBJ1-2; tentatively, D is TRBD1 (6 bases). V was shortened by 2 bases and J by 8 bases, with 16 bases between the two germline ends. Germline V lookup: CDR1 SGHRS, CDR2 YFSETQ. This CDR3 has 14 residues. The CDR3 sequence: CASSLLQGSHGYTF. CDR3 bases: TGCGCCAGCAGCTTATTACAGGGCTCCCACGGCTACACCTTC.

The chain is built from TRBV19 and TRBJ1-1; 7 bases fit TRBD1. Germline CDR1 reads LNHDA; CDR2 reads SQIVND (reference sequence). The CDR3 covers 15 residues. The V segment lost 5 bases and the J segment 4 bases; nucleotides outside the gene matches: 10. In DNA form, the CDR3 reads TGTGCCAGTAGTTTCCACAGGGGAAGGGGCACTGAAGCTTTCTTT. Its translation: CASSFHRGRGTEAFF.

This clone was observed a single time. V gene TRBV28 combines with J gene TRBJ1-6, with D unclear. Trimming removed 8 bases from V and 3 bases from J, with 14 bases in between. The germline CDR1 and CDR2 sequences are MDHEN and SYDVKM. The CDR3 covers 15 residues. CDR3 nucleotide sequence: TGTGCCAGCGGAGTAGCTTGGATCTATAATTCACCCCTCCACTTT. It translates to CASGVAWIYNSPLHF.

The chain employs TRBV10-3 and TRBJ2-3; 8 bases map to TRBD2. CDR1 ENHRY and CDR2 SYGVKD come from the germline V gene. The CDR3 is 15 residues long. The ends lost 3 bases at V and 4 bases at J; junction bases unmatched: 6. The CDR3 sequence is CAISDPGGAADTQYF. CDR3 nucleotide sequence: TGTGCCATCAGTGATCCGGGGGGGGCCGCAGATACGCAGTATTTT.

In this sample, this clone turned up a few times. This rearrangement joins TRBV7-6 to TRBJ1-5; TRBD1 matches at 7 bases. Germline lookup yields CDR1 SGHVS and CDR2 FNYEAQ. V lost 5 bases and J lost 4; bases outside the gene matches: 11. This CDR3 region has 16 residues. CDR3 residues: CASSPRAGGENQPQHF. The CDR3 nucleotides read TGTGCCAGCAGCCCCCGGGCAGGGGGTGAAAATCAGCCCCAGCATTTT. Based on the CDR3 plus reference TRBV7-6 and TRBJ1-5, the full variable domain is GAGVSQSPRYKVTKRGQDVALRCDPISGHVSLYWYRQALGQGPEFLTYFNYEAQQDKSGLPNDRFSAERPEGSISTLTIQRTEQRDSAMYRCASSPRAGGENQPQHFGDGTRLSIL.

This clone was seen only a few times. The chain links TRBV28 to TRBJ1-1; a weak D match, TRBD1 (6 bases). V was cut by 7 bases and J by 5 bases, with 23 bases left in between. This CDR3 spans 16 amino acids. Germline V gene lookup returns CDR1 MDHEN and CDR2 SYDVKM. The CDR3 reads CASKEFGGAKETEAFF. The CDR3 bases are TGTGCCAGCAAAGAGTTCGGGGGGGCGAAGGAAACTGAAGCTTTCTTT.

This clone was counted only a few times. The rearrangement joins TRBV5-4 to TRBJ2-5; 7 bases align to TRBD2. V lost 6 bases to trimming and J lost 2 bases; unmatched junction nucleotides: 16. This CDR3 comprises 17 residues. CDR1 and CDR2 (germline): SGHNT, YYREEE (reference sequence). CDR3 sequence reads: CASTSRPPGGPQETQYF. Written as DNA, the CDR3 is TGTGCCAGCACCTCACGACCCCCGGGGGGTCCGCAAGAGACCCAGTACTTC. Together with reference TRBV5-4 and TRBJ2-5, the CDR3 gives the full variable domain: ETGVTQSPTHLIKTRGQQVTLRCSSQSGHNTVSWYQQALGQGPQFIFQYYREEENGRGNFPPRFSGLQFPNYSSELNVNALELDDSALYLCASTSRPPGGPQETQYFGPGTRLLVL.

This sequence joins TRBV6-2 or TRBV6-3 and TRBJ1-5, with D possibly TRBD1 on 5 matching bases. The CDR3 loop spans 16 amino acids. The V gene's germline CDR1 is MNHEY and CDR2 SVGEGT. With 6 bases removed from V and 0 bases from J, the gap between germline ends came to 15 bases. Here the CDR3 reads CASSPGATYSNQPQHF. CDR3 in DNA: TGTGCCAGCAGCCCTGGGGCAACTTATAGCAATCAGCCCCAGCATTTT.

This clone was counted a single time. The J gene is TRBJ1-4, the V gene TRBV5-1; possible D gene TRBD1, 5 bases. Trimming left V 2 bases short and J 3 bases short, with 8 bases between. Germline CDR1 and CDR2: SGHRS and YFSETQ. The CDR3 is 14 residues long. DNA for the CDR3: TGCGCCAGCAGCTTAGGGGCGTCTAATGAAAAACTGTTTTTT. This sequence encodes CASSLGASNEKLFF.

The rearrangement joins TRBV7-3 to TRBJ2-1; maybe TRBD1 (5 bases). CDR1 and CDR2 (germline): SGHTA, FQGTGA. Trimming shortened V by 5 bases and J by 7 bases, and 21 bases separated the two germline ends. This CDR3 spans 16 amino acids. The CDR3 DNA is TGTGCCAGCAGCCGAGGACCTCCCAGTTCAGGGAATGAGCAGTTCTTC. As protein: CASSRGPPSSGNEQFF.

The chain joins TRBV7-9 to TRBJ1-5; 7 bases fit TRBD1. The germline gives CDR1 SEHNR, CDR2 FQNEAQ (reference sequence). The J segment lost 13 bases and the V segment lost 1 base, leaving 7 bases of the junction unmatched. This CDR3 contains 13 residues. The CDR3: CASSLEGPGQQHF. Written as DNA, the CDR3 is TGTGCCAGCAGCTTAGAAGGTCCGGGACAGCAGCATTTT.

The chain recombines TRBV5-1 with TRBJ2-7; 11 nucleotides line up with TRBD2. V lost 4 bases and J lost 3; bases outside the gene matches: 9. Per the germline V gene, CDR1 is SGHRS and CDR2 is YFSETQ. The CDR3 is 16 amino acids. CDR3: CASSGGLAGDVYEQYF. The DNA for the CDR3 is TGCGCCAGCAGCGGCGGACTAGCGGGCGATGTCTACGAGCAGTACTTC.

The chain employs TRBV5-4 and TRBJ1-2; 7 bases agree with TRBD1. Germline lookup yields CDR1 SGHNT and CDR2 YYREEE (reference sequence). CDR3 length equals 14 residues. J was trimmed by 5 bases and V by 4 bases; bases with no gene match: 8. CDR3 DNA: TGTGCCAGCAGCGCCCGGGACAGTCAGTATGGCTACACCTTC. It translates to CASSARDSQYGYTF.

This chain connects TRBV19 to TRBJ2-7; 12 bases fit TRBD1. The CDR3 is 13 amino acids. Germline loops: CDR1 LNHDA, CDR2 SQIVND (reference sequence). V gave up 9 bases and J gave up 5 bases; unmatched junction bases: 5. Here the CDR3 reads CASSGTGGDEQYF. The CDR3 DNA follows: TGTGCCAGCTCGGGGACAGGGGGCGACGAGCAGTACTTC. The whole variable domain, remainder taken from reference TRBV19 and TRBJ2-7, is DGGITQSPKYLFRKEGQNVTLSCEQNLNHDAMYWYRQDPGQGLRLIYYSQIVNDFQKGDIAEGYSVSREKKESFPLTVTSAQKNPTAFYLCASSGTGGDEQYFGPGTRLTVT.